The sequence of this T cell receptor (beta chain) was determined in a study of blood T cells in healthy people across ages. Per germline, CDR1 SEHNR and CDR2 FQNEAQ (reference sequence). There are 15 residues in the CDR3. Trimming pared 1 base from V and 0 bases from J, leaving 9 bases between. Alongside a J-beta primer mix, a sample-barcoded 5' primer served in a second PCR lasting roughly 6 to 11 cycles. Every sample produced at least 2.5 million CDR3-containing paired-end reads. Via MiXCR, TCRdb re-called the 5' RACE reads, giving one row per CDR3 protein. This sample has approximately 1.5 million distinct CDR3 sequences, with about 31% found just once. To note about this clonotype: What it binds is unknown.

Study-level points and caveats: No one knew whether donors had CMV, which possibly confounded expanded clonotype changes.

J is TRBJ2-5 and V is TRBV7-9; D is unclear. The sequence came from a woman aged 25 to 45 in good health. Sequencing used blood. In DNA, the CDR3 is TGTGCCAGCAGCTTAGGTGTACAGCACCAAGAGACCCAGTACTTC. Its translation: CASSLGVQHQETQYF.